Each of the 22 T cell receptor beta chains below was sequenced from the same sample in a study of beta chain features in type 1 diabetes. Study-wide results and limits: Among patients with Type 1 diabetes, TCRB CDR3s were moderately but significantly shorter in every one of the four CD4+ subsets.

The sequenced template was cDNA made from the entire isolated RNA. The assay was immunoSEQ multiplex PCR, and TCRdb's table has in-frame clones only and misses some. The sample records about 170,000 clones, 6% to 9% being singletons. No cognate antigen is known for these TCRs. The sample was central memory CD4+ T cells from blood. These receptors all come from a young man with type 1 diabetes.

The rearrangement links TRBV12-5 to TRBJ1-1; D is possibly TRBD1 (5 bases). Trimming pared 3 bases from V and 3 bases from J, leaving 8 bases between. Looked up from germline, CDR1 is LGHNT and CDR2 is FRNRAP. The CDR3 has 13 residues. The CDR3 sequence is CASGFGGDTEAFF. DNA of the CDR3: TGTGCTAGTGGTTTTGGGGGGGACACTGAAGCTTTCTTT.

The chain carries TRBV5-1 and TRBJ1-2; a possible D gene is TRBD1 (6 bases). Trimming shortened V by 4 bases and J by 4 bases, and 11 bases separated the two germline ends. The germline V gene encodes CDR1 SGHRS and CDR2 YFSETQ. The CDR3 has 13 amino acids. DNA for the CDR3: TGCGCCAGCAGCGAGGGACACCCCTATGGCTACACCTTC. This translates into CASSEGHPYGYTF. Looking up the rest from reference TRBV5-1 and TRBJ1-2 gives the full variable domain: KAGVTQTPRYLIKTRGQQVTLSCSPISGHRSVSWYQQTPGQGLQFLFEYFSETQRNKGNFPGRFSGRQFSNSRSEMNVSTLELGDSALYLCASSEGHPYGYTFGSGTRLTVV.

The CDR3 loop reads CASTRDLTDTQYF. CDR3 DNA: TGTGCCAGCACCCGGGACTTAACAGATACGCAGTATTTT. V and J are TRBV2 and TRBJ2-3; D possibly corresponds to TRBD2 (6 bases). This CDR3 has 13 residues. Germline V gene sequence: CDR1 SNHLY, CDR2 FYNNEI. The V gene lost 7 bases and the J gene lost 3 bases, with 11 bases spanning the gap. Full variable domain (remainder filled in from reference TRBV2 and TRBJ2-3): EPEVTQTPSHQVTQMGQEVILRCVPISNHLYFYWYRQILGQKVEFLVSFYNNEISEKSEIFDDQFSVERPDGSNFTLKIRSTKLEDSAMYFCASTRDLTDTQYFGPGTRLTVL.

This clone was observed a handful of times. The V and J genes are TRBV5-4 and TRBJ1-1, with 10 bases that match TRBD1. V gave up 5 bases and J gave up 4 bases; unmatched junction bases: 8. Germline V gives CDR1 SGHNT, CDR2 YYREEE (reference sequence). CDR3 length: 15 amino acids. The CDR3 spells CASRAGTGDFTEAFF. The CDR3 DNA reads as TGTGCCAGCAGAGCCGGGACAGGGGATTTCACTGAAGCTTTCTTT.

This chain uses TRBV28 with TRBJ2-1; D might be TRBD1 (6 bases). The CDR3 is 14 amino acids. Germline V lookup: CDR1 MDHEN, CDR2 SYDVKM. V was cut by 1 base and J by 9 bases, with 13 bases left in between. In nucleotides, the CDR3 is TGTGCCAGCAGTTTATTCGCAGGGGATTCTGAGCAGTTCTTC. Its protein is CASSLFAGDSEQFF.

The chain carries TRBV6-6 and TRBJ2-1; the D gene is possibly TRBD1 (5 bases). CDR3 size: 15 residues. V lost 0 bases, J lost 2 bases, and 8 bases lay in between. Germline CDR1 is MNHNY and CDR2 is SVGAGI (reference sequence). The CDR3 sequence is CASSYSIGAYNEQFF. The CDR3 DNA reads TGTGCCAGCAGTTACTCCATAGGGGCCTACAATGAGCAGTTCTTC.

This chain uses TRBV7-6 with TRBJ1-6; 7 bases fit TRBD1. Germline V CDR1 and CDR2: SGHVS, FNYEAQ. Trimming cost V 3 bases and J 5 bases; bases outside gene matches: 7. The CDR3 consists of 16 residues. CDR3 amino acids: CASSFGQARNNSPLHF. Here the CDR3 DNA reads TGTGCCAGCAGCTTCGGACAGGCCCGGAATAATTCACCCCTCCACTTT. Variable domain in full (rest from reference TRBV7-6 and TRBJ1-6): GAGVSQSPRYKVTKRGQDVALRCDPISGHVSLYWYRQALGQGPEFLTYFNYEAQQDKSGLPNDRFSAERPEGSISTLTIQRTEQRDSAMYRCASSFGQARNNSPLHFGNGTRLTVT.

The chain is built from TRBV5-1 and TRBJ2-7; TRBD2 matches at 12 bases. Looked up from germline, CDR1 is SGHRS and CDR2 is YFSETQ. The J segment lost 2 bases and the V segment lost 1 base, leaving 4 bases of the junction unmatched. The CDR3 length is 16 residues. Here the CDR3 DNA reads TGCGCCAGCAGCTTGACTAGCGGGGGGCTTACCTACGAGCAGTACTTC. Translating gives CASSLTSGGLTYEQYF.

The J gene is TRBJ2-7, the V gene TRBV7-2; perhaps TRBD2 as D (6 bases). From germline, CDR1 is SGHTA and CDR2 FQGNSA. The CDR3 runs to 12 residues. The germline V and J ends were trimmed by 7 bases and 7 bases, with 14 bases remaining between them. The CDR3 nucleotides are TGTGCCAGCACCACGGGGGAAGGGGAGCAGTACTTC. The encoded protein is CASTTGEGEQYF.

This chain connects TRBV11-3 to TRBJ2-7; the match to TRBD2 covers 8 bases. V shed 6 bases and J 3 bases; nucleotides not matched to a gene: 4. CDR1 and CDR2 from the germline V gene are SGHNT and YENEEA. CDR3 size: 13 residues. This CDR3 is CASSGLAGYEQYF. DNA for the CDR3: TGTGCCAGCAGTGGGCTAGCGGGCTACGAGCAGTACTTC.

This clone has a handful of counts. Other DNA sequences in the same sample also yield this CDR3. The rearrangement uses TRBV19 and TRBJ1-2, with D uncertain. Germline values: CDR1 LNHDA, CDR2 SQIVND (reference sequence). The CDR3 runs 12 residues. Trimming removed 3 bases from V and 4 bases from J, with 6 bases in between. The CDR3 loop is CASSIRSYGYTF. In DNA, the CDR3 is TGTGCCAGTAGTATCCGCAGCTATGGCTACACCTTC.

This clone was observed a few times. The CDR3 coding sequence is TGTGCCAGCAGCTCCTGGACAGGGGGCACAGATACGCAGTATTTT. Its protein product is CASSSWTGGTDTQYF. The gene calls are TRBV7-8 and TRBJ2-3; 9 nucleotides align to TRBD1. Per the germline V gene, CDR1 is SGHVS and CDR2 is FQNEAQ. The CDR3 contains 15 residues. V shed 4 bases and J 1 base; nucleotides not matched to a gene: 3.

The rearrangement joins TRBV7-2 to TRBJ2-5, with 10 bases that match TRBD2. Germline V gene lookup returns CDR1 SGHTA and CDR2 FQGNSA. CDR3 length equals 15 residues. V lost 4 bases to trimming and J lost 3 bases; unmatched junction nucleotides: 5. CDR3 DNA: TGTGCCAGCAGCTCAGCGGGAGGGCCGGAAGAGACCCAGTACTTC. Translated: CASSSAGGPEETQYF.

This clone came up a few times. The chain is built from TRBV6-5 and TRBJ2-1; 9 bases are shared with TRBD1. V trimming: 3 bases; J trimming: 5 bases; junction bases outside the gene matches: 5. Germline loops: CDR1 MNHEY, CDR2 SVGAGI. The CDR3 consists of 15 residues. The chain's CDR3 is CASSYTGQGNNEQFF. CDR3 in DNA: TGTGCCAGCAGTTATACGGGACAGGGTAACAATGAGCAGTTCTTC.

This sequence joins TRBV9 and TRBJ2-3, with a tentative D call TRBD2 (5 bases). CDR1 and CDR2 (germline): SGDLS, YYNGEE. Trimming took off 4 bases at V and 3 bases at J, with 12 bases between the two ends. The CDR3 consists of 14 residues. CDR3 region: CASSLVGGTDTQYF. The CDR3 DNA reads as TGTGCCAGCAGCTTAGTCGGCGGGACAGATACGCAGTATTTT.

This clone has more than one count but fewer than ten. This chain joins TRBV11-2 and TRBJ2-1; tentatively, D is TRBD2 (5 bases). In germline, CDR1 is SGHAT, CDR2 FQNNGV. This CDR3 spans 17 amino acids. Trimming removed 3 bases at V and 2 bases at J, with 17 bases between. CDR3 amino acids: CASSFDERPGPYNEQFF. The CDR3 nucleotides are TGTGCCAGCAGCTTTGATGAGCGGCCCGGGCCCTACAATGAGCAGTTCTTC.

Written as DNA, the CDR3 is TGTGCCAGCAGTTCGGGACTAGCGGGGACCGCTGGGGCCAACGTCCTGACTTTC. This sequence encodes CASSSGLAGTAGANVLTF. The genes are TRBV13 and TRBJ2-6; 13 bases are a match to TRBD2. The V gene's germline CDR1 is PRHDT and CDR2 FYEKMQ (reference sequence). Losses at the gene ends were 6 bases for V and 2 bases for J; bases not matched to a gene: 7. This CDR3 has 18 amino acids.

The CDR3 DNA is TGTGCCAGCAGCGGGGTTGCCAAGGAGACCCAGTACTTC. Translation gives CASSGVAKETQYF. This rearrangement joins TRBV28 to TRBJ2-5; D is possibly TRBD2 (5 bases). The CDR3 totals 13 residues. V lost 6 bases and J lost 5, with 13 bases in between. Germline V lookup: CDR1 MDHEN, CDR2 SYDVKM.

J is TRBJ2-7 and V is TRBV19; D might be TRBD1 (6 bases). Between the trimmed V and J ends, which lost 5 bases and 3 bases, there was a span of 20 bases. Germline CDR1 is LNHDA and CDR2 is SQIVND (reference sequence). This CDR3 has 16 residues. CDR3 nucleotides: TGTGCCAGTAGTTCATTACAGACCAACAGGGTCTACGAGCAGTACTTC. Its translation: CASSSLQTNRVYEQYF. Supplemented by reference TRBV19 and TRBJ2-7, the full variable domain reads DGGITQSPKYLFRKEGQNVTLSCEQNLNHDAMYWYRQDPGQGLRLIYYSQIVNDFQKGDIAEGYSVSREKKESFPLTVTSAQKNPTAFYLCASSSLQTNRVYEQYFGPGTRLTVT.

The chain has TRBV4-3 and TRBJ2-2, with a tentative D call TRBD2 (5 bases). CDR3 length: 17 amino acids. CDR1 is LGHNA, CDR2 YSLEER, per germline. V was clipped by 3 bases and J by 4 bases, with 18 bases between them. The CDR3 bases are TGCGCCAGCAGCCAGGCCGCATACTTGGGGAGCACCGGGGAGCTGTTTTTT. Translating it yields CASSQAAYLGSTGELFF.

This clone has more than one count but fewer than ten. V gene TRBV11-2 combines with J gene TRBJ1-2; 8 bases align to TRBD1. The germline CDR1 and CDR2 sequences are SGHAT and FQNNGV. The CDR3 contains 14 residues. V gave up 5 bases and J gave up 7 bases; unmatched junction bases: 9. The CDR3 loop is CASSPSWTGSGYTF. The DNA of the CDR3 is TGTGCCAGCAGCCCCTCCTGGACAGGGAGTGGCTACACCTTC.

This clone showed up just a few times. The chain combines TRBV2 with TRBJ2-7; 11 bases line up with TRBD2. The CDR3 loop spans 15 amino acids. The V and J ends lost 8 bases and 3 bases, in that order; junction bases with no gene match: 9. Germline V CDR1 and CDR2: SNHLY, FYNNEI. The CDR3 sequence: CASRGLAGVNYEQYF. The CDR3 DNA sequence: TGTGCCAGCCGAGGACTAGCGGGCGTCAACTACGAGCAGTACTTC.